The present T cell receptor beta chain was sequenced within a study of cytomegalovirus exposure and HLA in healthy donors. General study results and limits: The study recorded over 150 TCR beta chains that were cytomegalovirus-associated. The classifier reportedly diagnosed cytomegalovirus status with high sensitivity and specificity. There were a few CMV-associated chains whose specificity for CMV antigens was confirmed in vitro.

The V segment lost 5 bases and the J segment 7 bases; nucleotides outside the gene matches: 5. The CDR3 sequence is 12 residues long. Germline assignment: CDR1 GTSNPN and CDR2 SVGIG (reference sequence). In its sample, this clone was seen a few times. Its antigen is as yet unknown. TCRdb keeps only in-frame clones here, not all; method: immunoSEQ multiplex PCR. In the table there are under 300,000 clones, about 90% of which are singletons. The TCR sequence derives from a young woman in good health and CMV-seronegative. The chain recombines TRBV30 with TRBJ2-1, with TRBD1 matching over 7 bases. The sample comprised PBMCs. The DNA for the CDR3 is TGTGCCTGGGAGGGGGCGGTAAATGAGCAGTTCTTC. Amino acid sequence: CAWEGAVNEQFF.